The 4 T cell receptor beta chains presented below share a single source sample, sequenced in a study of persistence of HIV-infected CD4 T cells. An overlapping HIV-1 Gag peptide pool stimulated these cells at about 0.9 ug/peptide/mL. CD4+ T cells upregulating both CD40 ligand and CD69 were sorted as responding cells. Sequencing used immunoSEQ version 4 in survey mode. Assay: immunoSEQ multiplex PCR; the TCRdb copy retains only in-frame clones and omits some. The sample includes 25,000 to 35,000 clones, approximately 70% seen only once; the top ten take approximately 1.5%. These receptors lack a known antigen. Source: CD4+ T cells sorted from PBMCs after roughly 18-hour stimulation, taken from a patient who received antiretroviral therapy. The receptors originated from an adult man with HIV who was CMV-seropositive.

V usage is TRBV6-5 and J usage is TRBJ2-1; TRBD2 aligns across 9 bases. The germline V gene has CDR1 MNHEY and CDR2 SVGAGI. V gave up 7 bases and J gave up 10 bases; unmatched junction bases: 14. The CDR3 has 15 amino acids. CDR3 loop: CASTGGVAGALEQFF. DNA of the CDR3: TGTGCCAGCACGGGTGGAGTAGCGGGGGCCCTAGAGCAGTTCTTC.

The genes are TRBV5-1 and TRBJ2-7; D uncertain. This CDR3 region has 16 residues. The V gene lost 0 bases and the J gene lost 0 bases, with 13 bases spanning the gap. Germline V lookup: CDR1 SGHRS, CDR2 YFSETQ. CDR3 sequence (DNA): TGCGCCAGCAGCTTGGGTTACCAGGAGCGCTCCTACGAGCAGTACTTC. Amino acids: CASSLGYQERSYEQYF. Supplemented by reference TRBV5-1 and TRBJ2-7, the full variable domain reads KAGVTQTPRYLIKTRGQQVTLSCSPISGHRSVSWYQQTPGQGLQFLFEYFSETQRNKGNFPGRFSGRQFSNSRSEMNVSTLELGDSALYLCASSLGYQERSYEQYFGPGTRLTVT.

This chain uses TRBV6-2 or TRBV6-3 with TRBJ1-2; D not certain. Germline V CDR1 and CDR2: MNHEY, SVGEGT. CDR3 length: 12 residues. The V end was cut by 0 bases, the J end by 14 bases, with 13 bases between. CDR3 sequence: CASSYSTGGFTF. In nucleotides, the CDR3 is TGTGCCAGCAGTTACTCAACCGGAGGGTTTACCTTC.

The gene calls are TRBV9 and TRBJ1-4, with D tentatively TRBD1 (5 bases). Germline assignment: CDR1 SGDLS and CDR2 YYNGEE. The CDR3 contains 17 residues. Trimming took 0 bases from V and 5 from J, leaving 17 bases between them. The CDR3 is CASSVGTRAGRNEKLFF. The CDR3 DNA sequence: TGTGCCAGCAGCGTAGGAACTCGTGCAGGGAGAAATGAAAAACTGTTTTTT.